The 16 T cell receptor beta chains reported below all come from one sample, sequenced in a study of PD-1 blockade in classical Hodgkin lymphoma. TCRdb's copy holds only in-frame clones and misses some; the assay was immunoSEQ multiplex PCR. This sample has roughly 36,000 clones, with 75% to 85% found just once. Specified time point: cycle 4 day 1 (C4D1), after more than five weeks of nivolumab. Every patient had relapsed following autologous stem cell transplantation, and cohorts differed in brentuximab vedotin exposure. Sequencing was performed on peripheral blood mononuclear cells (PBMCs), taken before the fourth cycle of nivolumab. Source of these receptors: a human donor with classical Hodgkin lymphoma.

The gene calls are TRBV7-8 and TRBJ1-2; D gene ambiguous. V gave up 0 bases and J gave up 4 bases, with 6 bases separating them. Per the germline V gene, CDR1 is SGHVS and CDR2 is FQNEAQ. The CDR3 has 13 residues. For the CDR3, the DNA is TGTGCCAGCAGCTTAGCGCTTTTCTATGGCTACACCTTC. Protein sequence: CASSLALFYGYTF.

V usage is TRBV4-1 and J usage is TRBJ2-5, with TRBD2 matching over 12 bases. The CDR3 contains 16 residues. The ends lost 0 bases at V and 5 bases at J; junction bases unmatched: 4. Germline assignment: CDR1 MGHRA and CDR2 YSYEKL. Here the CDR3 reads CASSQDTSGGQETQYF. In DNA form, the CDR3 reads TGCGCCAGCAGCCAAGATACTAGCGGGGGGCAGGAGACCCAGTACTTC.

This sequence joins TRBV19 and TRBJ2-7; TRBD1 agrees at 10 bases. This CDR3 contains 14 residues. Germline V gene sequence: CDR1 LNHDA, CDR2 SQIVND (reference sequence). The V gene end was trimmed by 5 bases and the J gene end by 5 bases; junction bases not matched to a gene: 6. In DNA, the CDR3 is TGTGCCAGTAGTTCGACAGGGGGCGTTCACGAGCAGTACTTC. This gives the protein CASSSTGGVHEQYF. The entire variable domain, with the rest obtained from reference TRBV19 and TRBJ2-7, is as follows: DGGITQSPKYLFRKEGQNVTLSCEQNLNHDAMYWYRQDPGQGLRLIYYSQIVNDFQKGDIAEGYSVSREKKESFPLTVTSAQKNPTAFYLCASSSTGGVHEQYFGPGTRLTVT.

The chain uses TRBV13 and TRBJ2-7, with 8 bases aligning to TRBD1. After removal of 5 bases from V and 2 bases from J, the junction contained 20 bases not matched to a gene. There are 19 residues in the CDR3. Germline lookup yields CDR1 PRHDT and CDR2 FYEKMQ (reference sequence). DNA of the CDR3: TGTGCCAGCAGCCACTCCTCCGGGACAGGCCATTTTGGGGCCTACGAGCAGTACTTC. This encodes CASSHSSGTGHFGAYEQYF.

This clone was observed once. The gene calls are TRBV27 and TRBJ2-7; 7 bases map to TRBD2. With V trimmed by 8 bases and J by 1 base, 8 bases remained unmatched. Germline V gives CDR1 MNHEY, CDR2 SMNVEV (reference sequence). This CDR3 spans 14 amino acids. CDR3 protein: CASSLTGRSYEQYF. CDR3 DNA sequence: TGTGCCAGCTCCCTAACCGGGAGGTCCTACGAGCAGTACTTC.

This clone is medium-sized in the sample. The rearrangement links TRBV4-2 to TRBJ2-2; TRBD2 aligns across 9 bases. The CDR3 contains 18 residues. The V gene end was trimmed by 0 bases and the J gene end by 2 bases; junction bases not matched to a gene: 7. The V gene's germline CDR1 is LGHNA and CDR2 YNFKEQ. CDR3 DNA sequence: TGTGCCAGCAGCCAAGATGATAGCGGGGGCCCCAACACCGGGGAGCTGTTTTTT. Protein sequence: CASSQDDSGGPNTGELFF.

In its sample, this clone was seen once. The chain recombines TRBV18 with TRBJ2-7, with a weak D call TRBD1 (5 bases). Trimming took off 2 bases at V and 3 bases at J, with 8 bases between the two ends. Germline CDR1 is KGHSH and CDR2 is LQKENI. The CDR3 is 13 residues long. CDR3 region: CASSPDSLYEQYF. CDR3 nucleotides: TGTGCCAGCTCACCAGACAGCCTCTACGAGCAGTACTTC.

This clone was observed once. The CDR3 here is CASSLVTEAFF. The CDR3 nucleotides read TGTGCCAGCAGCTTAGTAACTGAAGCTTTCTTT. V and J are TRBV7-9 and TRBJ1-1, with D unresolved. The CDR3 loop spans 11 amino acids. Trimming cost V 1 base and J 5 bases, with 2 bases left between them. CDR1 is SEHNR and CDR2 is FQNEAQ in the germline V gene (reference sequence).

V usage is TRBV11-2 and J usage is TRBJ2-2, with TRBD2 identical over 9 bases. CDR1 and CDR2 from the germline V gene are SGHAT and FQNNGV. The CDR3 is made up of 18 amino acids. Trimming at V came to 2 bases and at J to 2 bases, leaving 9 bases not matched to a gene. CDR3 sequence: CASSLYRLAVDNTGELFF. The CDR3 nucleotides are TGTGCCAGCAGCTTATATAGACTAGCGGTCGATAACACCGGGGAGCTGTTTTTT.

V usage is TRBV7-9 and J usage is TRBJ2-1; D not resolved. Trimming cost V 1 base and J 2 bases, with 3 bases left between them. This CDR3 has 13 amino acids. Germline V CDR1 and CDR2: SEHNR, FQNEAQ (reference sequence). CDR3 coding DNA: TGTGCCAGCAGCTTAGAGCCCTACAATGAGCAGTTCTTC. It specifies CASSLEPYNEQFF.

The chain has TRBV2 and TRBJ2-7; no firm D call. V was clipped by 7 bases and J by 3 bases, with 13 bases between them. The CDR3 length is 13 residues. Germline CDR1 reads SNHLY; CDR2 reads FYNNEI. This chain's CDR3 is CASKKGDLYEQYF. CDR3 in DNA: TGTGCCAGCAAAAAGGGCGATCTCTACGAGCAGTACTTC.

V usage is TRBV5-1 and J usage is TRBJ1-1; TRBD1 agrees at 7 bases. The CDR3 is 15 amino acids. CDR1 is SGHRS, CDR2 YFSETQ, per germline. V lost 3 bases, J lost 3 bases, and 8 bases stayed unmatched. DNA for the CDR3: TGCGCCAGCAGCTCACTCAGACAGGGATACACTGAAGCTTTCTTT. The encoded protein is CASSSLRQGYTEAFF.

V and J are TRBV7-9 and TRBJ2-3; D not certain. The V and J ends lost 4 bases and 4 bases respectively, with 12 bases between them. There are 14 residues in the CDR3. In germline, CDR1 is SEHNR, CDR2 FQNEAQ (reference sequence). The CDR3 protein is CASSSRGAADTQYF. The CDR3 DNA reads as TGTGCCAGCAGCTCCAGAGGCGCGGCAGATACGCAGTATTTT.

On this clone itself: Its ends do not fully match the called genes, so a read error is possible. The chain links TRBV2 to TRBJ2-7; 10 bases fit TRBD2. This CDR3 is 12 amino acids long. CDR1 is SNHLY and CDR2 is FYNNEI in the germline V gene. CDR3 in DNA: TGTGCCAGCAGTGAAGGAAGACCGGGACTAGCGTTC. Translating it yields CASSEGRPGLAF.

The chain uses TRBV5-1 and TRBJ1-1; TRBD1 might be the D (5 bases). V was shortened by 1 base and J by 5 bases, with 15 bases between the two germline ends. This CDR3 region has 15 residues. Germline V gene sequence: CDR1 SGHRS, CDR2 YFSETQ. The CDR3 coding sequence is TGCGCCAGCAGCTTGTCTTACGGGGGACTAACTGAAGCTTTCTTT. Protein product: CASSLSYGGLTEAFF.

CDR3 DNA sequence: TGTGCCAGCAGCTTCCCGGGACAGGGGGCCTACGAGCAGTACTTC. Protein product: CASSFPGQGAYEQYF. The genes are TRBV5-4 and TRBJ2-7; TRBD1 aligns across 11 bases. This CDR3 is built from 15 residues. Germline CDR1 reads SGHNT; CDR2 reads YYREEE (reference sequence). Trimming cost V 2 bases and J 2 bases; bases outside gene matches: 3.